The clone carrying this TCR beta chain was seen repeatedly, ten times or more. A single record per CDR3 protein comes from TCRdb applying MiXCR to the 5' RACE reads. Here the sample spans 50,000 to 80,000 distinct CDR3 sequences, almost 3.5% being singletons. The source of the sample is a study of neurological immune-mediated disorders. Germline values: CDR1 MNHEY, CDR2 SMNVEV (reference sequence). The junction had 6 bases not matched to a gene; V was cut back by 5 bases and J by 1 base. The length of the CDR3 is 15 residues. The origin of this receptor is a man aged 35-49 years with multiple sclerosis. The sequencing sample was made of PBMCs. The gene calls are TRBV27 and TRBJ1-1; TRBD1 matches 8 bases. CDR3 sequence (DNA): TGTGCCAGCAGTCACGGACAGGGAGGGAACACTGAAGCTTTCTTT. This codes for CASSHGQGGNTEAFF.